Many counts were recorded for the clone carrying this T cell receptor beta chain. Its antigen is still unknown. The data are from a study of human T cells and chemical hapten exposure. V lost 5 bases to trimming and J lost 4 bases, with 14 bases between them. There are 14 residues in the CDR3. CDR1 SNHLY and CDR2 FYNNEI come from the germline V gene. Library construction involved attaching unique molecular identifiers to individual cDNA molecules, which allowed quantitative, reproducible TCR counting. TCRdb re-derived calls from the RACE reads in MiXCR, one entry per CDR3 protein. The sample shows 360,000 or so distinct CDR3 sequences, about 6.9% of them seen only once. Indicated time point: patch test 2, 6 weeks after DPC sensitization. Treatment indicated: therapeutic diphenylcyclopropenone sensitization with weekly scalp DPC. Suited to DPC and affected by alopecia, the donors ranged from 18 to 70 years old.

Findings of the study overall: There was no change with DPC sensitization in TCRs above 1 in 1000 frequency. Expanded TCRs produced significantly more large CDR3 similarity clusters than controls did.

The V and J genes are TRBV2 and TRBJ1-1, with D perhaps matching TRBD1 (6 bases). Sequencing used whole blood, obtained in connection with sensitization to the hapten diphenylcyclopropenone (DPC). The clonotype was recovered from a woman under 30 with alopecia areata. Some clones in this sample may be carry-over from other donors' samples. CDR3 residues: CASSTGRGATEAFF. The CDR3 DNA follows: TGTGCCAGCAGTACAGGGCGGGGGGCCACTGAAGCTTTCTTT.